This TCR beta chain was found in a study of PD-L1 blockade in urothelial cancer. Study-wide points: Lower pretreatment blood TCR clonality, under the median, predicted better survival, researchers reported.

The sample's time point: pretreatment peripheral blood. Patients were living with locally advanced or metastatic urothelial carcinoma. Every patient provided from 1 to 8 samples, collected pretreatment and on-treatment. Clones were read by immunoSEQ multiplex PCR, and TCRdb kept only the in-frame ones, dropping some. Of around 57,000 clones in the sample, 81% were seen once. The V gene end was trimmed by 0 bases and the J gene end by 3 bases; junction bases not matched to a gene: 3. The CDR3 contains 15 residues. Germline CDR1 is SEHNR and CDR2 is FQNEAQ (reference sequence). For this clone: What it recognizes is unknown.

The sequencing used PBMCs, collected around atezolizumab (anti-PD-L1) treatment. J is TRBJ2-7 and V is TRBV7-9, with 9 bases aligning to TRBD1. The origin of this receptor is a man aged 65 to 79 with urothelial cancer. CDR3 DNA: TGTGCCAGCAGCTTAGCACAGGGGGCTTACTACGAGCAGTACTTC. Its protein product is CASSLAQGAYYEQYF.